This TCR beta chain emerged from a study of cytomegalovirus exposure and HLA in healthy donors. Overall study: As an earlier analysis found, around 190 million T cells yielded 117 million unique TCR beta sequences. Points from the study as a whole: Across donors, most TCRs were seen rarely, yet some public ones were widespread. Information on immune exposure was restricted to one variable (CMV serostatus).

Germline CDR1 SGHRS, CDR2 YFSETQ. CDR3 length: 12 residues. The V end was cut by 1 base, the J end by 7 bases, with 5 bases between. Of note for this clone: Its antigen remains unidentified.

Amplification used 60 Vbeta primers and 13 Jbeta primers. This table comes from immunoSEQ multiplex PCR, and its TCRdb copy is limited to in-frame clones, with some not included. Of roughly 110,000 clones detected, over 65% appear once; the ten largest clones hold around 4%. The sequenced sample was PBMCs. The chain employs TRBV5-1 and TRBJ2-2; D gene uncertain. The receptor was derived from a middle-aged woman in good health and CMV-seropositive. The CDR3 nucleotides are TGCGCCAGCAGCTTGCGGGTCGGGGAGCTGTTTTTT. It codes for CASSLRVGELFF.